This TCR beta chain was sequenced during a study of cytomegalovirus exposure and HLA in healthy donors. CDR1 and CDR2 (germline): LGHNA, YNFKEQ. The CDR3 consists of 17 residues. The J segment lost 6 bases and the V segment lost 10 bases, leaving 18 bases of the junction unmatched. The PCR made use of 60 Vbeta and 13 Jbeta primers. Assay: immunoSEQ multiplex PCR; the TCRdb copy retains only in-frame clones and omits some. The sample lists over 65,000 clones; around 72% were seen once. The sample taken for sequencing was PBMCs. The rearrangement joins TRBV4-2 to TRBJ1-5; 10 bases align to TRBD1. The origin of this receptor is a woman aged 25 to 39 in good health and CMV-seropositive. The CDR3 DNA reads as TGTGCCAACAGACAAGACGGCTTAGGACAGGGGGGTCAGCCCCAGCATTTT. As protein: CANRQDGLGQGGQPQHF.